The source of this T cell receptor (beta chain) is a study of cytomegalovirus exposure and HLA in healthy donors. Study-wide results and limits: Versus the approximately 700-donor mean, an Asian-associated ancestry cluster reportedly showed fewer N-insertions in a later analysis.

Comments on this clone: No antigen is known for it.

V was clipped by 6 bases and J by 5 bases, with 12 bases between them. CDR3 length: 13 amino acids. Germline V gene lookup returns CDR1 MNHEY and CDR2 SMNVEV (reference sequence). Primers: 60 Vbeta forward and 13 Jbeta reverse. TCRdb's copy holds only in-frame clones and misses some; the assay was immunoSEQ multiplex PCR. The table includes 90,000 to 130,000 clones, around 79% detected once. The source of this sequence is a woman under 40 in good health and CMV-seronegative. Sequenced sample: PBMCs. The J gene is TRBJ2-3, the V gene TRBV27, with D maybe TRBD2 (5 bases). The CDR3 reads CASRYGRGDTQYF. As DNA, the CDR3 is TGTGCCAGCAGATACGGACGGGGAGATACGCAGTATTTT.